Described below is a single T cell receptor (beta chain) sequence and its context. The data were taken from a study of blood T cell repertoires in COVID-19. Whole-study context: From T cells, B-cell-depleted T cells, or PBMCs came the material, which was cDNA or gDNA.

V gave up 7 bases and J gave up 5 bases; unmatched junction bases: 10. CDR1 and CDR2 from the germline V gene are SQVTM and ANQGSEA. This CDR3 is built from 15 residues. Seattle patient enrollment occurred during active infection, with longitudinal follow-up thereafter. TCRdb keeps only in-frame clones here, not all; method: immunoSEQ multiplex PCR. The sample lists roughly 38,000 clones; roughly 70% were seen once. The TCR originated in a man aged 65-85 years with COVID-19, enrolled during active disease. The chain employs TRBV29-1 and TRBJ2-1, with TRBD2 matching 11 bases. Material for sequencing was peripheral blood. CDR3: CSARSGTSGDNEQFF. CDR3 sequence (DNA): TGCAGCGCCCGCTCAGGGACTAGCGGAGACAATGAGCAGTTCTTC.